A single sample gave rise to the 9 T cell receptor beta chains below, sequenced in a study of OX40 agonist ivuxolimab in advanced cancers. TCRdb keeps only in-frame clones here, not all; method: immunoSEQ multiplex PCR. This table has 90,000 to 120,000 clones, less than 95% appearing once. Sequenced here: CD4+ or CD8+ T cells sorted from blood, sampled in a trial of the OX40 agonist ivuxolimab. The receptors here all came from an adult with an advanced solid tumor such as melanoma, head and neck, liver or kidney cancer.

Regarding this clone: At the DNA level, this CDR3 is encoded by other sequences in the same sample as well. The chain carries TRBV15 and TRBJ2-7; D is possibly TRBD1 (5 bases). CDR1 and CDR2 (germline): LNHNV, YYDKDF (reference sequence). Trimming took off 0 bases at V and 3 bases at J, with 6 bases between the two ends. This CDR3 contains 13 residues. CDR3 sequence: CATSRDRGYEQYF. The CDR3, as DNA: TGTGCCACCAGCAGAGATAGGGGCTACGAGCAGTACTTC.

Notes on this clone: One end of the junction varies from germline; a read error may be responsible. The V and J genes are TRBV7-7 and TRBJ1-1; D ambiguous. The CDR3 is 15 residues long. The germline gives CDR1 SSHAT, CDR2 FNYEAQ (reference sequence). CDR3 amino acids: CASSLNDVGNTEAFF. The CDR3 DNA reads TGTGCTAGCAGCTTAAATGATGTGGGTAACACTGAAGCTTTCTTT.

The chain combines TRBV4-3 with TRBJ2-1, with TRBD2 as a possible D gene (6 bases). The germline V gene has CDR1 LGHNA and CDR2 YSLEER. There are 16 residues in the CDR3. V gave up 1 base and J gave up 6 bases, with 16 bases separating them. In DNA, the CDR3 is TGCGCCAGCAGCCAAGGGACTCCACGGAGGGCCAATGAGCAGTTCTTC. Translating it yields CASSQGTPRRANEQFF.

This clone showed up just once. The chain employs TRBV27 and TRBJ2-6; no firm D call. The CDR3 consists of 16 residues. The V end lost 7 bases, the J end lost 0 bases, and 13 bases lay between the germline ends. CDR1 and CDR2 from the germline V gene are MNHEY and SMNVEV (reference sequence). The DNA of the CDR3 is TGTGCCAGCAACCCTACCTGGTCCTCTGGGGCCAACGTCCTGACTTTC. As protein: CASNPTWSSGANVLTF.

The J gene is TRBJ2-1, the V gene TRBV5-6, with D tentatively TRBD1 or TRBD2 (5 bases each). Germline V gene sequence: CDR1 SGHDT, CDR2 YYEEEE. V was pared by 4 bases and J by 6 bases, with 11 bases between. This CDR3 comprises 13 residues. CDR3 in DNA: TGTGCCAGCAGCCTTGGGACGACCAATGAGCAGTTCTTC. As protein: CASSLGTTNEQFF.

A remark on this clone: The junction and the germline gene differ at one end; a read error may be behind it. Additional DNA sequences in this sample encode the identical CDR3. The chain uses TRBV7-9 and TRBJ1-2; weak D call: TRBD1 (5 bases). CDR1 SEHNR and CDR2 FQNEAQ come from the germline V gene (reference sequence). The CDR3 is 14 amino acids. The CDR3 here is CASTRGVGDYGYTF. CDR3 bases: TGTGCCAGCACCCGAGGGGTCGGGGACTATGGCTACACTTTC.

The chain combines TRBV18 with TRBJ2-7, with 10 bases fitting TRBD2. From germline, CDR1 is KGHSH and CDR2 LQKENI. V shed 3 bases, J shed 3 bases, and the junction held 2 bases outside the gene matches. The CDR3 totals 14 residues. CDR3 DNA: TGTGCCAGCTCACCGTCTAGCGGGAGCTACGAGCAGTACTTC. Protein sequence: CASSPSSGSYEQYF.

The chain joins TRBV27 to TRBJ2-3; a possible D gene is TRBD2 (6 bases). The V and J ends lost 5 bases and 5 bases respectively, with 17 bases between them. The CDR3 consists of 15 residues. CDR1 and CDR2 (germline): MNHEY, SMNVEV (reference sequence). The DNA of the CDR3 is TGTGCCAGCAGTAAACCGGGAGCAGCGGAAGATACGCAGTATTTT. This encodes CASSKPGAAEDTQYF.

CDR3 DNA sequence: TGTGCCAGCAAGGCGGGGCTAGCGGGTCTCAGCTCCTACAATGAGCAGTTCTTC. As protein: CASKAGLAGLSSYNEQFF. The chain uses TRBV25-1 and TRBJ2-1; 8 nucleotides align to TRBD2. Germline CDR1 MGHDK, CDR2 SYGVNS. Trimming at V came to 7 bases and at J to 0 bases, leaving 14 bases not matched to a gene. The CDR3 is 18 residues long.